This T cell receptor beta chain comes out of a study of Ad26.COV2.S vaccination and SARS-CoV-2 variants. Study-level information: Into the muscle, Ad26.COV2.S was dosed once or twice, 56 days apart.

Assay: immunoSEQ multiplex PCR; the TCRdb copy retains only in-frame clones and omits some. Of approximately 300,000 clones in the sample, roughly 80% were seen once. Described treatment: 19 received Ad26.COV2.S at low or high dose, single or two shots; several received placebo; per-sample allocation not given. Collection of samples fell on day 63 after the first vaccine or placebo injection. Donor was an adult aged 18-55 years in Boston. This specimen was peripheral blood, taken in a trial of Ad26.COV2.S vaccine versus placebo. The TCR sequence derives from a person aged 18-65 years who received the Ad26.COV2.S COVID-19 vaccine or a placebo.

The CDR3 region has the DNA TGTGCCAGCAGCTTAGGTTTGACGGAATCACAGTTCTTC. As protein: CASSLGLTESQFF. This chain uses TRBV7-9 with TRBJ2-1; D is uncertain. Per germline, CDR1 SEHNR and CDR2 FQNEAQ (reference sequence). CDR3 length: 13 amino acids. The V end lost 1 base, the J end lost 13 bases, and 14 bases lay between the germline ends.